This T cell receptor beta chain was captured by sequencing in a study of response to subunit inactivated influenza vaccine. Points from the study as a whole: The authors suggested that every seasonal influenza vaccination recruits few new T cells.

TCRdb processed the RT-PCR reads anew with MiXCR; each CDR3 protein has one entry. Among more than 150,000 distinct CDR3 sequences listed, around a tenth were seen once. This clonotype was seen ten or more times. The antigen remains unidentified. The CDR3 runs 13 residues. Germline CDR1 reads MDHEN; CDR2 reads SYDVKM. The V segment lost 8 bases and the J segment 3 bases; nucleotides outside the gene matches: 5. The starting material was CD8+ T cells sorted from PBMCs, obtained about 23 months after vaccination. This sequence originates from a man aged 50-75 years who received an inactivated influenza vaccine. This sequence joins TRBV28 and TRBJ2-3; 7 nucleotides match TRBD1. As DNA, the CDR3 is TGTGCCAGCGGTGACAGGGATACAGATACGCAGTATTTT. It specifies CASGDRDTDTQYF. Full variable domain (rest looked up from reference TRBV28 and TRBJ2-3): DVKVTQSSRYLVKRTGEKVFLECVQDMDHENMFWYRQDPGLGLRLIYFSYDVKMKEKGDIPEGYSVSREKKERFSLILESASTNQTSMYLCASGDRDTDTQYFGPGTRLTVL.